This entry describes one T cell receptor (beta chain). Sequencing was performed with immunoSEQ multiplex PCR; in TCRdb, only in-frame clones are kept and a portion is missing. The table shows over 130,000 clones, with about 84% occurring only once. The source of the sample is a study of cytotoxic CD8 clonotypes in ibrutinib-treated CLL. Deletions cut 4 bases from V and 1 base from J, with 6 bases between. Germline assignment: CDR1 SGHNT and CDR2 YYREEE (reference sequence). This CDR3 region has 13 residues. This material consisted of PBMCs, taken after 36 months of ibrutinib treatment. The rearrangement uses TRBV5-4 and TRBJ1-3; D not certain. The TCR sequence derives from a human donor with chronic lymphocytic leukemia. The CDR3 DNA follows: TGTGCCAGCAGCCTGATATCTGGAAACACCATATATTTT. Protein product: CASSLISGNTIYF.